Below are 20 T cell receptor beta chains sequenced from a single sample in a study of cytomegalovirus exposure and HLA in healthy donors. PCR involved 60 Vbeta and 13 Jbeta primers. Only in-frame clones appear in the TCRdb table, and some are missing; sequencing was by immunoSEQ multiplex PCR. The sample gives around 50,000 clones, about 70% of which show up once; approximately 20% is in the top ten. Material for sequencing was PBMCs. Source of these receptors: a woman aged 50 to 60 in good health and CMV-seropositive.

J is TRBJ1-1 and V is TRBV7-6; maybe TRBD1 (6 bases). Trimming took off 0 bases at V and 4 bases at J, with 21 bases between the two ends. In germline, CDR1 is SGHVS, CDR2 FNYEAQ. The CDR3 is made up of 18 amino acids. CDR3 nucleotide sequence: TGTGCCAGCAGCTTAGCGCTCAGGGGCCCTACCCTTAGCACTGAAGCTTTCTTT. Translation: CASSLALRGPTLSTEAFF.

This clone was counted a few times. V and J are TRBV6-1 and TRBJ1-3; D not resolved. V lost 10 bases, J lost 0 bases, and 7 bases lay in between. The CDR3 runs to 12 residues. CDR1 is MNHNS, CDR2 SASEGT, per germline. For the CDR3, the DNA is TGTGCCACCCTCCGCTCTGGAAACACCATATATTTT. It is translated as CATLRSGNTIYF.

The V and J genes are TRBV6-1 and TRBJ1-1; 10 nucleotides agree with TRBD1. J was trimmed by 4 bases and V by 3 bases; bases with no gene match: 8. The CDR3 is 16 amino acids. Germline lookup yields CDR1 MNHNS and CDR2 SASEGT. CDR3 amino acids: CASSDSTGGLGTEAFF. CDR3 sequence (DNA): TGTGCCAGCAGTGATTCGACAGGGGGCCTAGGCACTGAAGCTTTCTTT.

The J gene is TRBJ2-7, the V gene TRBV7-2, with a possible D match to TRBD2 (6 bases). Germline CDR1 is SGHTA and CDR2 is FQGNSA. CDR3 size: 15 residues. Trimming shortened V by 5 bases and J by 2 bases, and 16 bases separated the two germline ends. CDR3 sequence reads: CASSPQAGTTYEQYF. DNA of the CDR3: TGTGCCAGCAGCCCTCAGGCGGGGACCACCTACGAGCAGTACTTC.

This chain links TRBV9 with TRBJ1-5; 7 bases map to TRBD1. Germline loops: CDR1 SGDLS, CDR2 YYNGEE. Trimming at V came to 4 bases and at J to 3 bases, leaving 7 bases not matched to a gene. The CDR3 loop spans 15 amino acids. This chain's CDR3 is CASSPGGGDNQPQHF. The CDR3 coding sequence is TGTGCCAGCAGCCCAGGAGGGGGCGACAATCAGCCCCAGCATTTT.

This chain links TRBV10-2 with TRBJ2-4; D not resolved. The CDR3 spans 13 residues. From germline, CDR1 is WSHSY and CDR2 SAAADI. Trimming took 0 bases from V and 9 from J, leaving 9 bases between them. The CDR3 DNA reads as TGCGCCAGCAGTGAGTCTAAACTTGGCATTCAGTACTTC. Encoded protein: CASSESKLGIQYF.

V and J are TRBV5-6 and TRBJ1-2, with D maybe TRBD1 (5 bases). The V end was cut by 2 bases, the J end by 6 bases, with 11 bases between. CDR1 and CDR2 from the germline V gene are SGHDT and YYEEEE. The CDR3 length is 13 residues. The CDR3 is CASSFRVTDGYTF. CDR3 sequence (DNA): TGTGCCAGCAGCTTCAGGGTAACGGATGGCTACACCTTC.

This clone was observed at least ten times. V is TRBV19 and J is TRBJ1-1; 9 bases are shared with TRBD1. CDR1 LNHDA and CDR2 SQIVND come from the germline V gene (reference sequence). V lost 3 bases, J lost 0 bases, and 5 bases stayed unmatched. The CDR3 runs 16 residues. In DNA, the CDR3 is TGTGCCAGTAGTATGCCGGGACAGGGCATGAACACTGAAGCTTTCTTT. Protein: CASSMPGQGMNTEAFF.

The CDR3: CASSPRDSLYEQYF. CDR3 sequence (DNA): TGTGCCAGCAGCCCCCGGGACAGCCTATACGAGCAGTACTTC. The chain recombines TRBV7-2 with TRBJ2-7, with TRBD1 matching 7 bases. Germline CDR1 SGHTA, CDR2 FQGNSA. J gave up 4 bases and V 5 bases, and 8 bases lay outside the gene matches. The CDR3 is made up of 14 amino acids.

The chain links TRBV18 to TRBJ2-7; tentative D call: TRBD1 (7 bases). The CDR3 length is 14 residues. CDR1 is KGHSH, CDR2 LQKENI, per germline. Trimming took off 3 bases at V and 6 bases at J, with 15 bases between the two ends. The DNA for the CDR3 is TGTGCCAGCTCACCGCAAACCCAGGGGGGCGAGCAGTACTTC. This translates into CASSPQTQGGEQYF.

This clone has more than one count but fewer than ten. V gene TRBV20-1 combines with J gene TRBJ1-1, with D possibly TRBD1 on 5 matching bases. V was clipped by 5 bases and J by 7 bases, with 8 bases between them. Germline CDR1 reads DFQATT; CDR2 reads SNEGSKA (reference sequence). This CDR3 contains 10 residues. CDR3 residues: CSAPGGEAFF. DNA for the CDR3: TGCAGTGCTCCCGGGGGTGAAGCTTTCTTT.

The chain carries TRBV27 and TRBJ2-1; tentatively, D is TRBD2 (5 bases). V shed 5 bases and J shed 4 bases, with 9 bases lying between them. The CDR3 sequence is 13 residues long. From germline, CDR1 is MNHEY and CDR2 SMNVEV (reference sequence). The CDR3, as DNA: TGTGCCAGCAGTACGACTACTTACAATGAGCAGTTCTTC. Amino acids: CASSTTTYNEQFF.

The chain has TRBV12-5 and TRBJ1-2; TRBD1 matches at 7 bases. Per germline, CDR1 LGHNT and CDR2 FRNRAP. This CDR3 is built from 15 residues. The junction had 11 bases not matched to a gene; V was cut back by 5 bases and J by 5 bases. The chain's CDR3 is CASGPGDSRSYGYTF. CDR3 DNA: TGTGCTAGTGGTCCAGGGGACAGCCGATCGTATGGCTACACCTTC.

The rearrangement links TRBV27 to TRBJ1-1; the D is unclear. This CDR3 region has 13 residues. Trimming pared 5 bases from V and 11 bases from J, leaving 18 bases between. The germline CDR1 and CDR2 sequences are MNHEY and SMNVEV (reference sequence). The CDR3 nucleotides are TGTGCCAGCAGTCCCCGACCCGGGGTAGGGGCTTTCTTT. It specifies CASSPRPGVGAFF.

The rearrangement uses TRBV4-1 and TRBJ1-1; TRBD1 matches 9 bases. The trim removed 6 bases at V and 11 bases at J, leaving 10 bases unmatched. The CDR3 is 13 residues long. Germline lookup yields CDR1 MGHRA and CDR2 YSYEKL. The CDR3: CASRPTGGKAAFF. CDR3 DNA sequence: TGCGCCAGCAGACCGACAGGGGGGAAAGCGGCTTTCTTT.

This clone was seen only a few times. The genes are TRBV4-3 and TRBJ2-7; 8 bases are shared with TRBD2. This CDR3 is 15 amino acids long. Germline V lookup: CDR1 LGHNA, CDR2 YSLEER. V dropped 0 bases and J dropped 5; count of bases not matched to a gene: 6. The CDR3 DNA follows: TGCGCCAGCAGCCAAGACGTCGGGACTAGTGACGAGCAGTACTTC. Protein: CASSQDVGTSDEQYF.

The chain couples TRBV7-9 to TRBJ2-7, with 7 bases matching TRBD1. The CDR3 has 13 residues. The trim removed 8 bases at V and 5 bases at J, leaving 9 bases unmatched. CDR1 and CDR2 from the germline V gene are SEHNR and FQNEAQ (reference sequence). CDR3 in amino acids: CASSEGQFNEQYF. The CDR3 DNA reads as TGTGCCAGCTCAGAGGGACAGTTTAACGAGCAGTACTTC.

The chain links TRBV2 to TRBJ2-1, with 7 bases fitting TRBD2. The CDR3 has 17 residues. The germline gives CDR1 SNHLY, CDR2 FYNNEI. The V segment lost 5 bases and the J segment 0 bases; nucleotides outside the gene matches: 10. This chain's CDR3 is CASSPWGGHSSYNEQFF. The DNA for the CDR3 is TGTGCCAGCAGTCCGTGGGGGGGTCACAGCTCCTACAATGAGCAGTTCTTC.

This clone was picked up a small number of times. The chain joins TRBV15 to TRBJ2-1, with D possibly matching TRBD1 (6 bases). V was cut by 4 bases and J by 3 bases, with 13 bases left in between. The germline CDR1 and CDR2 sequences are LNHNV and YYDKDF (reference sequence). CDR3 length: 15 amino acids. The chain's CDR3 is CATSTYRVGYNEQFF. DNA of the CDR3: TGTGCCACCAGCACCTACAGGGTAGGCTACAATGAGCAGTTCTTC.

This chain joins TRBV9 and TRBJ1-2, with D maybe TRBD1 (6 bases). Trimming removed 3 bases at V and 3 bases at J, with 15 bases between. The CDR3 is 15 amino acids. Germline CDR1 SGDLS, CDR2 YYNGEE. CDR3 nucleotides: TGTGCCAGCAGCGCCAACCCAAACAGGGACTATGGCTACACCTTC. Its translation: CASSANPNRDYGYTF.